This record covers a single T cell receptor (beta chain). Its specificity is unknown. Data came from immunoSEQ multiplex PCR; TCRdb stores just in-frame clones and leaves some out. The sample records about 120,000 clones, 85% to 95% being singletons. The sample is drawn from a study of graft-versus-host responses after intestinal transplantation. Study context: Transplants given to recipients were multivisceral, liver-intestinal, or isolated intestinal. Recipients uniformly received anti-thymocyte globulin induction, followed by tacrolimus and steroids for two to four years. Study-level findings and limits: Some patients had graft-donor T cell macrochimerism, and their allografts showed high graft-versus-host to host-versus-graft clonal ratios. With peak circulating GvH clone levels came an association with early post-transplant HvG declines.

V lost 5 bases and J 8 bases, leaving 21 bases between the germline ends. CDR1 and CDR2 (germline): MDHEN, SYDVKM. The CDR3 totals 16 residues. This receptor was taken from a human donor who received an intestinal transplant. Source: unstimulated CD8+ T cells sorted from spleen or lymph node cells, taken before intestinal transplant. The chain carries TRBV28 and TRBJ1-4; D is ambiguous. As DNA, the CDR3 is TGTGCCAGCAGTCCACGAAGAACATTGGGTCAAGAAAAACTGTTTTTT. Translating it yields CASSPRRTLGQEKLFF.